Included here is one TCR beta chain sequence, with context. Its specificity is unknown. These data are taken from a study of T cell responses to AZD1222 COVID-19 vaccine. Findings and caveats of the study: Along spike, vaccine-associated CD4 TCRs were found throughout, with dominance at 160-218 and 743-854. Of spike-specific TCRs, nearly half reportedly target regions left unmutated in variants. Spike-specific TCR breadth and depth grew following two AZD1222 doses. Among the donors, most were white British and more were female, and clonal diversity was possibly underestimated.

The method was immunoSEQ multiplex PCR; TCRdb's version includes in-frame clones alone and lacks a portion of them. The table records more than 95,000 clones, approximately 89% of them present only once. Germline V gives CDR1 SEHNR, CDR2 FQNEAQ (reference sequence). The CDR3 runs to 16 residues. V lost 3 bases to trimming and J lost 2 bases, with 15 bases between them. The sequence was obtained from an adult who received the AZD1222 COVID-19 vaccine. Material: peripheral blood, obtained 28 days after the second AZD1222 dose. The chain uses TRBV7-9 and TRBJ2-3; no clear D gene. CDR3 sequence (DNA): TGTGCCAGCAGCTTCCTCTCGGAAATACACACAGATACGCAGTATTTT. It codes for CASSFLSEIHTDTQYF.